This TCR beta chain came from a study of T cell responses to AZD1222 COVID-19 vaccine (dated by TCRdb to the early 2020s). Looking at the study overall: AZD1222 recipients given second doses at about 4 weeks or at about 12 weeks were pooled, since spike-specific TCR depth and breadth were not found to differ between the two schedules. A total of over 230 trial participants underwent TCR sequencing, of whom roughly 210 had received two doses of AZD1222 and approximately 26 had received two doses of the MenACWY control vaccine. Trial participants were enrolled into age subgroups of 18-55, 56-69 and 70-plus years, which contained about 150, 28 and 57 TCR-sequenced participants, respectively.

The CDR3 regions of human TCRbeta chains were analyzed by immunosequencing. The authors' pipeline ran thus. TCRs in the repertoires were matched against a reference library of SARS-CoV-2-specific TCRs that had been generated with the MIRA antigen-specificity platform. Breadth was defined as the fraction of unique TCRs that were SARS-CoV-2-associated. Depth was defined as the fraction of total T cells that were SARS-CoV-2-associated. Each spike-specific TCR was assigned to its reactive spike region and to a CD4 or CD8 class using the MIRA data. Log10-transformed breadth and depth values were compared by one-way ANOVA with Sidak's multiple comparisons tests. TCRdb obtained this table from immuneACCESS and retained in-frame rearrangements with V and J assigned. These tables miss some clones; where compared with another copy, unresolved V genes account for less than half of the shortfall, and the remainder is unexplained. Clone size and V and J calls were adopted from that table, with D and trimming inferred from the DNA. The sample has about 110,000 clones on record, about 86% of them singletons. The leading ten clones occupy approximately 3% of the sample.

Details on this clone: Its antigen is not yet known. The sample holds no much larger clone one base away, and base qualities are not on file.

Paper-wide results and their limitations: In the small 56-69-year group, the increase in depth fell short of significance, most likely because of low power. Because no day 14 peak-response samples were available, repertoires were characterized only after the peak T cell response. The vaccine-associated CD4 TCRs covered the entire spike protein, and the dominant responses fell in regions 160-218 and 743-854. Reportedly, almost half of the unique spike-specific TCRs recognized epitopes lying outside the regions that are mutated in the B.1.351 and B.1.1.7 variants. A significant rise in spike-specific TCR breadth and depth was observed after two AZD1222 doses relative to day 0 and relative to MenACWY recipients. Conclusions about previously exposed vaccinees are limited because only six or seven AZD1222 recipients were SARS-CoV-2 seropositive at baseline. Participants were mostly white British, with more females than males. The authors suggested clonal diversity may have been underestimated.

The time point label here, explained by the study, means: baseline before first vaccination. Vaccinee samples came from UK trials COV001 and COV002, including a single-blind randomized controlled phase 2/3 trial of AZD1222 (ChAdOx1 nCoV-19) in healthy adults. Trial participant PBMC samples were collected at day 0 and day 28 after the second dose for TCRbeta chain sequencing. The CDR3 measures 16 amino acids from cysteine to phenylalanine. The retained sequence is limited to the CDR3, 48 bases, with the frame set at the first base. V is clipped by 6 bases and J by 3 bases, and the sequence between their germline boundaries is 18 bases long. Per the germline V gene (reference sequence), LNHNV is the CDR1 and YYDKDF is the CDR2.

The sequence is built from TRBV15 and TRBJ2-1; possibly the D gene is TRBD1, per 5 matching bases. Source: peripheral blood, taken on day 0 of AZD1222 vaccination. This TCR derives from an adult in good health. The nucleotides are TGTGCCACCAGGGAGAACAGGAGAGGCTTCTACAATGAGCAGTTCTTC. This translates into CATRENRRGFYNEQFF.